The sequence of this T cell receptor beta chain was determined in a study of blood T cells in healthy people across ages. Germline assignment: CDR1 ENHRY and CDR2 SYGVKD. The CDR3 contains 12 residues. The V end was cut by 8 bases, the J end by 1 base, with 9 bases between. In the case of this clonotype: The antigen remains undetermined.

PCR was performed a second time for about 7 to 11 cycles using a sample-barcoded 5' primer and a J-beta primer mix. One entry per CDR3 protein, called by TCRdb with MiXCR from the 5' RACE reads. The sample holds about 1,600,000 distinct CDR3 sequences, 42% seen once. Study results and limitations: Among long-lived donors, naive CD4+ cells were more numerous and diversity higher than in aged donors. CMV status of donors was unknown, possibly confounding expanded clonotype changes.

This receptor was taken from a woman aged 18-29 years in good health. The genes are TRBV10-3 and TRBJ2-7, with D unresolved. The sample consisted of blood. The CDR3 coding sequence is TGTGCCATCGGCACAGAGTCCTACGAGCAGTACTTC. This encodes CAIGTESYEQYF.